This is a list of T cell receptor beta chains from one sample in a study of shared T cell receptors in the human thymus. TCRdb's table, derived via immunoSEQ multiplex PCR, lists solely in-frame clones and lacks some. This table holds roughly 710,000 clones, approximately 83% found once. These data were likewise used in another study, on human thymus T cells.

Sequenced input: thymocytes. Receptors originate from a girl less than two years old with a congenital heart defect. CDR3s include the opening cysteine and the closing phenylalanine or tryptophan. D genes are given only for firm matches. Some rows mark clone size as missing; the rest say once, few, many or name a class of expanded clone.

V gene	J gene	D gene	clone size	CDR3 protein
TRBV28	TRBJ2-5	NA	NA	CASRPGAGRQETQYF
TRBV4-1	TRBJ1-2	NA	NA	CASSHRFPSRGKGYTF
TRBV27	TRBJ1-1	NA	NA	CASSLTPMGGVNTEAFF
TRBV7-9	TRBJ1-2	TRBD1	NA	CASSHPPGQGGNYGYTF
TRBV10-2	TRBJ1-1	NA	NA	CASSESTIVVAEAFF
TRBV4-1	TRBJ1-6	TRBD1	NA	CASSQVPGQGDSPLHF
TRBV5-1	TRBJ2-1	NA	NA	CASSLEGDSYNEQFF
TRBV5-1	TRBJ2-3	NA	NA	CASSLEGGLTDTQYF
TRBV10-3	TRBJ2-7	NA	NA	CAISRTGTYEQYF
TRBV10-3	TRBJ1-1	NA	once	CAISESTEVSNTEAFF
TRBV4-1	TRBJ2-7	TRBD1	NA	CASSLRTGQPQARSYEQYF
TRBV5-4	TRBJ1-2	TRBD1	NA	CASSSGTGRNYGYTF
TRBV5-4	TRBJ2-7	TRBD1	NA	CASSLGQASYEQYF
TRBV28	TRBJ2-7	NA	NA	CASSLIGYEQYF
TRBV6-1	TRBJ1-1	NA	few	CASSERRGNPNTEAFF
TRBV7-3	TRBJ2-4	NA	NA	CASSLRTDRGQNIQYF
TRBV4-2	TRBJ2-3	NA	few	CASSQDPFGRTGTDTQYF
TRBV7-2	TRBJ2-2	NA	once	CASSFSGDTGELFF
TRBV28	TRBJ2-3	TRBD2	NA	CASSFSGGGVVTDTQYF
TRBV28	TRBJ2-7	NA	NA	CASSFPGYEQYF
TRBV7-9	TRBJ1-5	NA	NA	CASSLRDTNQPQHF
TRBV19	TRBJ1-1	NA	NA	CASSIGDYTEAFF
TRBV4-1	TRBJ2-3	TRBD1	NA	CASSRDRVTDTQYF
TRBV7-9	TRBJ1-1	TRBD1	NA	CASSATGGLEAFF
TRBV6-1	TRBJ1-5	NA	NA	CASSVGGQRNQPQHF
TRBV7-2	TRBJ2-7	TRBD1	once	CASNTGQEDYEQYF
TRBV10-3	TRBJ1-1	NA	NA	CAISPYSGNGHYTEAFF
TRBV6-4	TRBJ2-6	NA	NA	CASSDLPIKSGSGANVLTF
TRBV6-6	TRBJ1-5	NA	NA	CASSSDRFNQPQHF
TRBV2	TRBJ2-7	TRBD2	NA	CASKERGGSQEQYF
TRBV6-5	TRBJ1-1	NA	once	CASSEGQEAFF
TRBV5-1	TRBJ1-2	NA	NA	CASSFSVPGDGYTF
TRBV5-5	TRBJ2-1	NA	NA	CASSRVRGEQFF
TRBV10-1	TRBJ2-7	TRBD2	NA	CASRKRGARACEQYF
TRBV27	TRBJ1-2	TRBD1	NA	CASSRTGQGKYGYTF
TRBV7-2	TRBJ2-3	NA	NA	CASSFLTDTQYF
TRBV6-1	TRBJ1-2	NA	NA	CASGTQGFWGYTF
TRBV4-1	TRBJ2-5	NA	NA	CASSQVVFGETQYF
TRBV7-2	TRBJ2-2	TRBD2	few	CASSPAFLADTNTGELFF
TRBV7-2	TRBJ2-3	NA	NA	CASSLFQGKDTQYF
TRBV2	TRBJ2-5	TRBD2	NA	CASSARGGAETQYF
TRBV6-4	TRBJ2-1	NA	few	CASSDLSGSRVNEQFF
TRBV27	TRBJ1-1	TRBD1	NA	CASTRQGKHTEAFF
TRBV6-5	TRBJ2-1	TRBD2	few	CASSAGSGVYNEQFF
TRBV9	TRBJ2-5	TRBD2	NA	CASSARLADQETQYF
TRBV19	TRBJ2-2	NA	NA	CASSVRERWTGELFF
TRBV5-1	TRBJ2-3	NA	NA	CASSPLAGSSTDTQYF